This T cell receptor beta chain is from a study of tumor-infiltrating lymphocytes in primary liver carcinoma. This CDR3 spans 16 amino acids. Per the germline V gene, CDR1 is MNHEY and CDR2 is SVGEGT. Study results and limitations: Lesser overlap characterized tumor-adjacent and tumor-blood pairs relative to tumor region pairs.

With regard to this clonotype: Its antigen is currently unknown. At one end, the junction sequence differs from germline, possibly due to a read error.

Reverse transcription of approximately 500 ng total RNA with a constant-region primer produced TCR beta cDNA. Library construction for TCR beta comprised three nested multiplex PCR rounds performed with slightly modified ARM-PCR. Researchers ran the first two PCR rounds for roughly 11 cycles each with TRBV1-TRBV30 forward primers and a C-beta reverse primer. A single record per CDR3 protein comes from TCRdb applying MiXCR to the multiplex PCR reads. The sample records around 70,000 distinct CDR3 sequences, 60% to 75% being singletons. DNA and RNA were both co-extracted from about 19-30 mg of bulk tissue that had not been sorted.

The source is a man in his forties with primary liver carcinoma and hepatitis B virus infection. Sequenced sample: liver tumor tissue from sampling region 4. This sample's subset: tumor region T4, right-lateral pole. The rearrangement links TRBV6-2 or TRBV6-3 to TRBJ2-7; the D is unclear. CDR3 coding DNA: TGTACCAGCAGTTACTTTCCCCTTCTTTCACCCTACGGGCAGTACTTC. Encoded protein: CTSSYFPLLSPYGQYF.